This T cell receptor beta chain is from a study of T-cell reconstitution after alpha-beta-depleted transplantation in children. During its preparation, the TCRbeta library received unique molecular identifiers. MiXCR was run by TCRdb on the PCR reads, yielding one entry per CDR3 protein. The data hold around 480,000 distinct CDR3 sequences, with about 30% observed a single time. Germline V lookup: CDR1 SGHTA, CDR2 FQGNSA. V was trimmed by 2 bases and J by 6 bases, leaving 11 bases between them. This CDR3 has 14 residues. This clonotype originated in a human donor who donated a stem cell graft to a child with aplastic anemia. V usage is TRBV7-2 and J usage is TRBJ2-1, with a tentative D call TRBD1 (5 bases). This specimen was PBMCs from the stem cell graft donor, taken from the stem cell graft. CDR3 protein: CASSLSLTVNEQFF. The CDR3 DNA reads TGTGCCAGCAGCTTATCTTTGACAGTCAATGAGCAGTTCTTC.